The 21 T cell receptor beta chains in this list originate from one sample, sequenced in a study of T cell repertoires in cytomegalovirus infection. In TCRdb, the reads were re-called with MiXCR into one record per CDR3 protein. The sample holds approximately 500,000 distinct CDR3 sequences; 15% to 20% are singletons and the top ten take more than 20%. What was sequenced was CD8+ T cells from PBMCs. The receptors were sampled from a human donor in good health (CMV status not recorded). Some clones in this sample may be carry-over from other donors' samples.

The J gene is TRBJ2-1, the V gene TRBV29-1; TRBD1 agrees at 12 bases. J gave up 0 bases and V 7 bases, and 7 bases lay outside the gene matches. The CDR3 has 16 amino acids. CDR1 and CDR2 (germline): SQVTM, ANQGSEA. This CDR3 is CSAVGTGGASYNEQFF. CDR3 DNA: TGCAGCGCTGTTGGGACAGGGGGCGCCTCCTACAATGAGCAGTTCTTC.

The table lists this clonotype with a few counts. The chain joins TRBV5-6 to TRBJ2-4, with D hard to call. V lost 2 bases and J 9 bases, leaving 12 bases between the germline ends. CDR1 and CDR2 from the germline V gene are SGHDT and YYEEEE. The CDR3 sequence is 13 residues long. In DNA form, the CDR3 reads TGTGCCAGCAGCTTCGGGCAGGTGGTCATTCAGTACTTC. Translated, it gives CASSFGQVVIQYF.

This clonotype was seen a handful of times. The genes are TRBV27 and TRBJ1-4; TRBD1 aligns across 9 bases. The germline gives CDR1 MNHEY, CDR2 SMNVEV (reference sequence). V dropped 5 bases and J dropped 6; count of bases not matched to a gene: 7. The CDR3 has 15 amino acids. The chain's CDR3 is CASSKLRDRDEKLFF. As DNA, the CDR3 is TGTGCCAGCAGTAAACTCCGGGACAGGGATGAAAAACTGTTTTTT.

V usage is TRBV15 and J usage is TRBJ2-1; 8 nucleotides match TRBD1. The trim removed 4 bases at V and 6 bases at J, leaving 8 bases unmatched. Germline V gene data show CDR1 as LNHNV and CDR2 as YYDKDF (reference sequence). The CDR3 is made up of 15 amino acids. The DNA for the CDR3 is TGTGCCACCAGCAAAGACAGGGGAAGGAGCAATGAGCAGTTCTTC. This encodes CATSKDRGRSNEQFF. The full variable domain, completed using reference TRBV15 and TRBJ2-1, is DAMVIQNPRYQVTQFGKPVTLSCSQTLNHNVMYWYQQKSSQAPKLLFHYYDKDFNNEADTPDNFQSRRPNTSFCFLDIRSPGLGDTAMYLCATSKDRGRSNEQFFGPGTRLTVL.

V and J are TRBV24-1 and TRBJ2-1; TRBD2 agrees at 11 bases. V lost 7 bases and J lost 9; bases outside the gene matches: 4. The CDR3 consists of 13 residues. Per the germline V gene, CDR1 is KGHDR and CDR2 is SFDVKD. Here the CDR3 reads CATRTSGTREQFF. The CDR3 DNA sequence: TGTGCCACCAGGACTAGCGGGACTCGTGAGCAGTTCTTC.

The chain carries TRBV5-1 and TRBJ1-2; D is unresolved. The V gene lost 0 bases and the J gene lost 4 bases, with 7 bases spanning the gap. Germline values: CDR1 SGHRS, CDR2 YFSETQ. This CDR3 spans 13 amino acids. The CDR3 coding sequence is TGCGCCAGCAGCTTGGATACGGTCTATGGCTACACCTTC. Amino acids: CASSLDTVYGYTF.

About this clonotype itself: This CDR3 fails to terminate in the conserved phenylalanine or tryptophan, so it likely reflects a read error. The limits of the CDR3 on the DNA are not certain, so only TCRdb's listed CDR3 is given. This chain connects TRBV11-2 to TRBJ2-1; the table assigns TRBD1, which was not confirmed against the DNA. Germline V gene lookup returns CDR1 SGHAT and CDR2 FQNNGV. The CDR3 sequence runs 14 residues, both termini included. This chain's CDR3 is CASSSPGVYNEHFL.

This clonotype was seen ten or more times. The V call is TRBV6-1, the J call TRBJ2-3; D might be TRBD2 (5 bases). Germline assignment: CDR1 MNHNS and CDR2 SASEGT. This CDR3 region has 14 residues. Trimming removed 4 bases from V and 6 bases from J, with 14 bases in between. The CDR3 loop reads CASSVPGRGDTQYF. In nucleotides, the CDR3 is TGTGCCAGCAGTGTCCCCGGCCGGGGTGATACGCAGTATTTT.

This clonotype was detected many times. The chain couples TRBV10-3 to TRBJ2-3; D is undetermined. Per the germline V gene, CDR1 is ENHRY and CDR2 is SYGVKD. V was shortened by 7 bases and J by 6 bases, with 14 bases between the two germline ends. The CDR3 runs to 13 residues. CDR3 protein: CAINYGPEDTQYF. The CDR3 nucleotides are TGTGCCATCAACTACGGACCCGAGGATACGCAGTATTTT.

This clonotype was seen only a few times. The J gene is TRBJ2-1, the V gene TRBV28, with 9 bases matching TRBD2. The CDR3 runs to 18 residues. The germline CDR1 and CDR2 sequences are MDHEN and SYDVKM. Germline trimming cut 8 bases from V and 4 bases from J; bases unmatched to any gene: 18. CDR3 in amino acids: CASADLAGKSVNYNEQFF. CDR3 coding DNA: TGTGCCAGCGCGGACCTAGCGGGGAAGTCGGTTAATTACAATGAGCAGTTCTTC.

The J gene is TRBJ1-2, the V gene TRBV20-1; D perhaps matches TRBD1 (6 bases). The V and J ends lost 7 bases and 5 bases respectively, with 20 bases between them. This CDR3 region has 14 residues. CDR1 DFQATT and CDR2 SNEGSKA come from the germline V gene (reference sequence). The CDR3 nucleotides read TGCAGTGTCAACAGACCGACAGGTTCTTATGGCTACACCTTC. Its protein is CSVNRPTGSYGYTF.

In this sample, this clonotype turned up many times. This sequence joins TRBV27 and TRBJ1-2; perhaps TRBD1 as D (5 bases). The length of the CDR3 is 14 residues. The V gene's germline CDR1 is MNHEY and CDR2 SMNVEV (reference sequence). With 6 bases removed from V and 6 bases from J, the gap between germline ends came to 17 bases. Written as DNA, the CDR3 is TGTGCCAGCAGCCTTCAGGGACTCCATCATGGCTACACCTTC. Translated, it gives CASSLQGLHHGYTF.

This clonotype was recorded once. The J gene is TRBJ2-5, the V gene TRBV12-5, with no clear D. Germline V lookup: CDR1 LGHNT, CDR2 FRNRAP. The CDR3 totals 13 residues. V shed 8 bases and J shed 5 bases, with 15 bases lying between them. In DNA, the CDR3 is TGTGCTAGTAAGAACGAGCCCTTGGAGACCCAGTACTTC. Its protein is CASKNEPLETQYF.

Many counts were recorded for this clonotype. V is TRBV12-3 or TRBV12-4 and J is TRBJ1-4; D is undetermined. CDR3 size: 16 residues. V lost 5 bases and J lost 0, with 13 bases in between. The CDR3 DNA sequence: TGTGCCAGCAGTCTATCTGCCGCCGCAACTAATGAAAAACTGTTTTTT. This translates into CASSLSAAATNEKLFF.

This chain connects TRBV27 to TRBJ1-6, with D uncertain. Germline CDR1 and CDR2: MNHEY and SMNVEV (reference sequence). The CDR3 sequence is 14 residues long. Trimming removed 7 bases at V and 3 bases at J, with 10 bases between. The CDR3: CASTRAGYNSPLHF. In DNA, the CDR3 is TGTGCCAGCACAAGAGCAGGCTATAATTCACCCCTCCACTTT.

This chain links TRBV5-5 with TRBJ1-5; 7 bases are a match to TRBD1. Germline lookup yields CDR1 SGHKS and CDR2 YYEKEE (reference sequence). Losses at the gene ends were 4 bases for V and 11 bases for J; bases not matched to a gene: 15. The CDR3 is made up of 15 amino acids. CDR3 nucleotides: TGTGCCAGCAGCATTGACGGGGGAGGGGGACAGTCCCAGCATTTT. Amino acids: CASSIDGGGGQSQHF.

This clonotype was detected many times. The V gene is TRBV7-9, the J gene TRBJ1-3; TRBD1 agrees at 10 bases. V lost 5 bases to trimming and J lost 6 bases; unmatched junction nucleotides: 7. The CDR3 contains 15 residues. Germline CDR1 and CDR2: SEHNR and FQNEAQ (reference sequence). This CDR3 is CASSPQTGGLNTIYF. DNA for the CDR3: TGTGCCAGCAGCCCCCAGACAGGGGGCCTAAACACCATATATTTT.

At least ten counts were recorded for this clonotype. The CDR3 spells CASSRPPLSSYNEQFF. CDR3 DNA sequence: TGTGCCAGCAGCCGTCCCCCTTTGAGCTCCTACAATGAGCAGTTCTTC. V gene TRBV7-9 combines with J gene TRBJ2-1; D is unclear. Trimming removed 5 bases at V and 0 bases at J, with 14 bases between. Looked up from germline, CDR1 is SEHNR and CDR2 is FQNEAQ (reference sequence). The length of the CDR3 is 16 residues.

This clonotype was counted only a few times. The CDR3 coding sequence is TGTGCCTGGAGTAAAGCGGGAGGGCTGGGGGATGAGCAGTTCTTC. This sequence encodes CAWSKAGGLGDEQFF. The genes are TRBV30 and TRBJ2-1; 10 nucleotides align to TRBD2. CDR1 is GTSNPN and CDR2 is SVGIG in the germline V gene (reference sequence). CDR3 size: 15 residues. V shed 2 bases, J shed 8 bases, and the junction held 9 bases outside the gene matches. The full variable domain, in which reference TRBV30 and TRBJ2-1 provide the parts outside the CDR3, is SQTIHQWPATLVQPVGSPLSLECTVEGTSNPNLYWYRQAAGRGLQLLFYSVGIGQISSEVPQNLSASRPQDRQFILSSKKLLLSDSGFYLCAWSKAGGLGDEQFFGPGTRLTVL.

This clonotype was recorded a few times. CDR3 sequence: CASSSHADGSGANVLTF. Here the CDR3 DNA reads TGTGCCAGCAGCTCTCACGCGGACGGCTCTGGGGCCAACGTCCTGACTTTC. The gene calls are TRBV7-3 and TRBJ2-6; D gene uncertain. Germline CDR1 and CDR2: SGHTA and FQGTGA. The V end was cut by 4 bases, the J end by 0 bases, with 13 bases between. The length of the CDR3 is 17 residues.

There are many counts of this clonotype. V is TRBV6-1 and J is TRBJ2-7, with TRBD1 matching over 8 bases. The CDR3 has 14 amino acids. Germline values: CDR1 MNHNS, CDR2 SASEGT. Trimming cost V 2 bases and J 5 bases; bases outside gene matches: 5. This chain's CDR3 is CASSELGQADEQYF. The CDR3 nucleotides read TGTGCCAGCAGTGAACTGGGACAGGCCGACGAGCAGTACTTC.